These T cell receptor beta chains were read from a single sample in a study of blood T cell repertoires in COVID-19. Assay used: immunoSEQ multiplex PCR; TCRdb lists only in-frame clones, some missing. The table lists more than 50,000 clones, roughly 93% of them singletons. The sample taken for sequencing was peripheral blood. Source of these receptors: a human donor in a cohort sampled during active COVID-19. The CDR3 runs from the conserved cysteine through the conserved F or W. The D gene is left open where the match is weak. Clone sizes are given selectively: once, few, many, or a class where the clone is expanded.

cdr3_length: 16; v_call: TRBV28; d_call: TRBD1; clone_size: NA; j_call: TRBJ1-3; cdr3_nt: TGTGCCAGCAGTTTAAATCAGGGGGCGTCTGGAAACACCATATATTTT; cdr3_aa: CASSLNQGASGNTIYF
cdr3_length: 14; v_call: TRBV19; d_call: NA; clone_size: NA; j_call: TRBJ1-5; cdr3_nt: TGTGCCAGTAGTACCGGGACTAATAATCAGCCCCAGCATTTT; cdr3_aa: CASSTGTNNQPQHF
cdr3_length: 14; v_call: TRBV2; d_call: TRBD2; clone_size: NA; j_call: TRBJ2-5; cdr3_nt: TGTGCCAGCAGTGAATGGACTAGCGAAGAGACCCAGTACTTC; cdr3_aa: CASSEWTSEETQYF
cdr3_length: 14; v_call: TRBV7-2; d_call: TRBD2; clone_size: NA; j_call: TRBJ2-7; cdr3_nt: TGTGCCAGCAGCCCGGGACTATCCATCTACGAGCAGTACTTC; cdr3_aa: CASSPGLSIYEQYF
cdr3_length: 16; v_call: TRBV7-2; d_call: TRBD2; clone_size: once; j_call: TRBJ2-4; cdr3_nt: TGTGCCAGCAGCTTGGCTGGGACTAGCGGGAAAAACATTCAGTACTTC; cdr3_aa: CASSLAGTSGKNIQYF
cdr3_length: 13; v_call: TRBV7-3; d_call: NA; clone_size: NA; j_call: TRBJ2-5; cdr3_nt: TGTGCCAGCAGCTTAAGGACTCAAGAGACCCAGTACTTC; cdr3_aa: CASSLRTQETQYF
cdr3_length: 14; v_call: TRBV7-2; d_call: TRBD1; clone_size: NA; j_call: TRBJ1-2; cdr3_nt: TGTGCCAGCAGCTTAGGGGGACAGGGGGGCGGCTACACCTTC; cdr3_aa: CASSLGGQGGGYTF
cdr3_length: 14; v_call: TRBV18; d_call: NA; clone_size: NA; j_call: TRBJ2-5; cdr3_nt: TGTGCCAGCTCACCACCGGGAGTAATGGAGACCCAGTACTTC; cdr3_aa: CASSPPGVMETQYF
cdr3_length: 13; v_call: TRBV21-1; d_call: NA; clone_size: NA; j_call: TRBJ2-2; cdr3_nt: TGTGCCAGCAGCAAAGCGCGGAACGGGGAGCTGTTTTTT; cdr3_aa: CASSKARNGELFF
cdr3_length: 13; v_call: TRBV12-3/TRBV12-4; d_call: NA; clone_size: NA; j_call: TRBJ2-5; cdr3_nt: TGTGCCAGCAGTGGGCGGGAACGGGGGACCCAGTACTTC; cdr3_aa: CASSGRERGTQYF
cdr3_length: 14; v_call: TRBV7-9; d_call: TRBD1; clone_size: few; j_call: TRBJ1-1; cdr3_nt: TGTGCCAGCAGCGCACAGGGGGCGATAACTGAAGCTTTCTTT; cdr3_aa: CASSAQGAITEAFF
cdr3_length: 16; v_call: TRBV5-1; d_call: TRBD2; clone_size: NA; j_call: TRBJ2-7; cdr3_nt: TGCGCCAGCAGCTTGGCCCCTAGCGGGGGAGCCTACGAGCAGTACTTC; cdr3_aa: CASSLAPSGGAYEQYF
cdr3_length: 14; v_call: TRBV19; d_call: NA; clone_size: NA; j_call: TRBJ1-3; cdr3_nt: TGTGCCAGTAGTAGCGGGAGCTCTGGAAACACCATATATTTT; cdr3_aa: CASSSGSSGNTIYF
cdr3_length: 15; v_call: TRBV6-5; d_call: TRBD2; clone_size: once; j_call: TRBJ2-2; cdr3_nt: TGTGCCAGCAACCTAGCGGAGAGGGGCACCGGGGAGCTGTTTTTT; cdr3_aa: CASNLAERGTGELFF
cdr3_length: 15; v_call: TRBV25-1; d_call: TRBD1; clone_size: NA; j_call: TRBJ2-1; cdr3_nt: TGTGCCAGCAGTGGGGGGACAGGGGGTTACAATGAGCAGTTCTTC; cdr3_aa: CASSGGTGGYNEQFF
cdr3_length: 18; v_call: TRBV23-1; d_call: NA; clone_size: NA; j_call: TRBJ2-6; cdr3_nt: TGCGCCAGCACATCGCGGTGGACAGACCCATCTGGGGCCAACGTCCTGACTTTC; cdr3_aa: CASTSRWTDPSGANVLTF
cdr3_length: 13; v_call: TRBV2; d_call: TRBD2; clone_size: NA; j_call: TRBJ2-7; cdr3_nt: TGTGCCAGGGCTAGCGGGAAGTCCTACGAGCAGTACTTC; cdr3_aa: CARASGKSYEQYF
cdr3_length: 14; v_call: TRBV5-1; d_call: NA; clone_size: NA; j_call: TRBJ1-2; cdr3_nt: TGCGCCAGCAGCTTGCCCAGGAAAAACTATGGCTACACCTTC; cdr3_aa: CASSLPRKNYGYTF
cdr3_length: 15; v_call: TRBV19; d_call: TRBD1; clone_size: few; j_call: TRBJ1-5; cdr3_nt: TGTGCCAGTAGTAGAACAGGGGTCCGCAATCAGCCCCAGCATTTT; cdr3_aa: CASSRTGVRNQPQHF
cdr3_length: 16; v_call: TRBV25-1; d_call: NA; clone_size: NA; j_call: TRBJ1-1; cdr3_nt: TGTGCCAGCAGTCGCTGGCAAGGGGGGGCAAGGACTGAAGCTTTCTTT; cdr3_aa: CASSRWQGGARTEAFF
cdr3_length: 15; v_call: TRBV25-1; d_call: NA; clone_size: NA; j_call: TRBJ1-1; cdr3_nt: TGTGCCAGCAGTAGGAGGGGGGGCGTTTCGACTGAAGCTTTCTTT; cdr3_aa: CASSRRGGVSTEAFF
cdr3_length: 18; v_call: TRBV10-3; d_call: TRBD2; clone_size: NA; j_call: TRBJ2-3; cdr3_nt: TGTGCCATCAGTGAGTCATCGGGGCTAGCGGGGGGCACAGATACGCAGTATTTT; cdr3_aa: CAISESSGLAGGTDTQYF
cdr3_length: 13; v_call: TRBV7-9; d_call: TRBD1; clone_size: NA; j_call: TRBJ2-5; cdr3_nt: TGTGCCAGCAGCCCGGGACAGCTGGAGACCCAGTACTTC; cdr3_aa: CASSPGQLETQYF
cdr3_length: 14; v_call: TRBV7-2; d_call: TRBD2; clone_size: NA; j_call: TRBJ2-3; cdr3_nt: TGTGCCAGCAGCTCGAGCCTTAGCGGGAGTACAGAGTATTTT; cdr3_aa: CASSSSLSGSTEYF
cdr3_length: 16; v_call: TRBV24-1; d_call: NA; clone_size: NA; j_call: TRBJ2-6; cdr3_nt: TGTGCCACCAGTGATTTCGGAGGGTCTGGGGCCAACGTCCTGACTTTC; cdr3_aa: CATSDFGGSGANVLTF
cdr3_length: 15; v_call: TRBV5-1; d_call: TRBD1; clone_size: NA; j_call: TRBJ2-7; cdr3_nt: TGCGCCAGCAGCGCTGGACAGGGGGTTCAGTACGAGCAGTACTTC; cdr3_aa: CASSAGQGVQYEQYF
cdr3_length: 18; v_call: TRBV19; d_call: TRBD2; clone_size: NA; j_call: TRBJ2-3; cdr3_nt: TGTGCCAGTAGTATCGGGACTAGCGGGAGTGGGGCCACAGATACGCAGTATTTT; cdr3_aa: CASSIGTSGSGATDTQYF
cdr3_length: 18; v_call: TRBV27; d_call: TRBD1; clone_size: NA; j_call: TRBJ2-2; cdr3_nt: TGTGCCAGCAGTTTATTTTTTATTGGGGGACAGGAGCCCGGGGAGCTGTTTTTT; cdr3_aa: CASSLFFIGGQEPGELFF
cdr3_length: 12; v_call: TRBV12-3/TRBV12-4; d_call: NA; clone_size: once; j_call: TRBJ1-1; cdr3_nt: TGTGCCAGCAGTTTGTGGGAGGGGCGGGCTTTCTTT; cdr3_aa: CASSLWEGRAFF
cdr3_length: 17; v_call: TRBV3-1/TRBV3-2; d_call: TRBD2; clone_size: NA; j_call: TRBJ2-3; cdr3_nt: TGTGCCAGCAGCCAAGATTTCAGCGGGAGTTCATCCGATACGCAGTATTTT; cdr3_aa: CASSQDFSGSSSDTQYF
cdr3_length: 13; v_call: TRBV7-6; d_call: NA; clone_size: NA; j_call: TRBJ2-7; cdr3_nt: TGTGCCAGCAGCTTAGGTGACTACTACGAGCAGTACTTC; cdr3_aa: CASSLGDYYEQYF
cdr3_length: 17; v_call: TRBV2; d_call: TRBD2; clone_size: NA; j_call: TRBJ2-3; cdr3_nt: TGTGCCAGCAGTGGAGAGGGACTAGCGGGAGCCACAGATACGCAGTATTTT; cdr3_aa: CASSGEGLAGATDTQYF
cdr3_length: 12; v_call: TRBV19; d_call: NA; clone_size: NA; j_call: TRBJ2-3; cdr3_nt: TGTGCCAGTAGTACCTCGACAGATACGCAGTATTTT; cdr3_aa: CASSTSTDTQYF
cdr3_length: 15; v_call: TRBV28; d_call: NA; clone_size: NA; j_call: TRBJ2-3; cdr3_nt: TGTGCCAGCATCCCGGCGGCGACCCGTGCGAGGACGCAGTATTTT; cdr3_aa: CASIPAATRARTQYF
cdr3_length: 15; v_call: TRBV28; d_call: TRBD2; clone_size: NA; j_call: TRBJ2-5; cdr3_nt: TGTGCCGGCAGTTTCGCAGCGGGAGAGAGAGAGACCCAGTACTTC; cdr3_aa: CAGSFAAGERETQYF
cdr3_length: 11; v_call: TRBV3-1/TRBV3-2; d_call: NA; clone_size: NA; j_call: TRBJ1-4; cdr3_nt: TGTGCCAGCAGCCAAGCCGGACTGTGGCGTTTT; cdr3_aa: CASSQAGLWRF
cdr3_length: 15; v_call: TRBV9; d_call: TRBD2; clone_size: few; j_call: TRBJ2-1; cdr3_nt: TGTGCCAGCAGCGTAGGGCTAGCGGGCTACAATGAGCAGTTCTTC; cdr3_aa: CASSVGLAGYNEQFF
cdr3_length: 17; v_call: TRBV27; d_call: TRBD1; clone_size: NA; j_call: TRBJ2-6; cdr3_nt: TGTGCCAGCAGTGAGCAGGGACAGGGTAGTGGGGCCAACGTCCTGACTTTC; cdr3_aa: CASSEQGQGSGANVLTF
cdr3_length: 15; v_call: TRBV7-2; d_call: NA; clone_size: once; j_call: TRBJ2-1; cdr3_nt: TGTGCCAGCAGCCCTAAACAGGGCCCCTACAATGAGCAGTTCTTC; cdr3_aa: CASSPKQGPYNEQFF
cdr3_length: 15; v_call: TRBV28; d_call: TRBD1; clone_size: once; j_call: TRBJ2-7; cdr3_nt: TGTGCCAGCAGTGCCTCGGGACAGGGCTTCTACGAGCAGTACTTC; cdr3_aa: CASSASGQGFYEQYF
cdr3_length: 18; v_call: TRBV6-4; d_call: TRBD2; clone_size: NA; j_call: TRBJ2-1; cdr3_nt: TGTGCCAGCAGTGAGTACCCGCCGCGGGGGGGTTCCTACAATGAGCAGTTCTTC; cdr3_aa: CASSEYPPRGGSYNEQFF
cdr3_length: 15; v_call: TRBV7-2; d_call: NA; clone_size: once; j_call: TRBJ1-1; cdr3_nt: TGTGCCAGCAGCTTAGAAGGTCTGAAGGCTTCGGGAGCTTTCTTT; cdr3_aa: CASSLEGLKASGAFF
cdr3_length: 16; v_call: TRBV6-2/TRBV6-3; d_call: TRBD2; clone_size: once; j_call: TRBJ2-3; cdr3_nt: TGTGCCAGCAGTCCCCGGACTAGCGGGATGACAGATACGCAGTATTTT; cdr3_aa: CASSPRTSGMTDTQYF
cdr3_length: 10; v_call: TRBV20-1; d_call: NA; clone_size: NA; j_call: TRBJ1-2; cdr3_nt: TGCAGTGCTAGAGAGAGGGGCTACACCTTC; cdr3_aa: CSARERGYTF
cdr3_length: 14; v_call: TRBV2; d_call: NA; clone_size: NA; j_call: TRBJ2-5; cdr3_nt: TGTGCCAGCAGTCCAGGACACTATCAAGAGACCCAGTACTTC; cdr3_aa: CASSPGHYQETQYF
cdr3_length: 14; v_call: TRBV7-2; d_call: NA; clone_size: once; j_call: TRBJ2-5; cdr3_nt: TGTGCCAGCAGCGAGAGGCTCCGGGGGGAGACCCAGTACTTC; cdr3_aa: CASSERLRGETQYF
cdr3_length: 15; v_call: TRBV7-9; d_call: NA; clone_size: NA; j_call: TRBJ1-5; cdr3_nt: TGTGCCAGCAGGACGCAGCGGAATAGCAATCAGCCCCAGCATTTT; cdr3_aa: CASRTQRNSNQPQHF
cdr3_length: 17; v_call: TRBV5-1; d_call: TRBD1; clone_size: NA; j_call: TRBJ1-4; cdr3_nt: TGCGCCAGCAGCTTGTCGGGACAGGGGACCCCTAATGAAAAACTGTTTTTT; cdr3_aa: CASSLSGQGTPNEKLFF
cdr3_length: 15; v_call: TRBV2; d_call: NA; clone_size: NA; j_call: TRBJ2-7; cdr3_nt: TGTGCCAGCAGTGAGCCCTCGAACCAGTCCTACGAGCAGTACTTC; cdr3_aa: CASSEPSNQSYEQYF
cdr3_length: 21; v_call: TRBV9; d_call: NA; clone_size: NA; j_call: TRBJ2-2; cdr3_nt: TGTGCCAGCAGCCCACCCCCATTGGGGACAACTGTTGCGCCGAACACCGGGGAGCTGTTTTTT; cdr3_aa: CASSPPPLGTTVAPNTGELFF
cdr3_length: 14; v_call: TRBV9; d_call: NA; clone_size: once; j_call: TRBJ2-1; cdr3_nt: TGTGCCAGCAGCGAACCAGGATCCTACAATGAGCAGTTCTTC; cdr3_aa: CASSEPGSYNEQFF
cdr3_length: 14; v_call: TRBV4-2; d_call: NA; clone_size: NA; j_call: TRBJ2-5; cdr3_nt: TGTGCCAGCAGCCAAGATCTCCCCGGGGAGACCCAGTACTTC; cdr3_aa: CASSQDLPGETQYF
cdr3_length: 18; v_call: TRBV4-3; d_call: TRBD2; clone_size: NA; j_call: TRBJ2-3; cdr3_nt: TGCGCCAGCAGCCAGGACCGGACCGGGACTAGCAGCACAGATACGCAGTATTTT; cdr3_aa: CASSQDRTGTSSTDTQYF
cdr3_length: 14; v_call: TRBV5-1; d_call: NA; clone_size: NA; j_call: TRBJ2-1; cdr3_nt: TGCGCCAGCAGCTCGGTCCTAGGAGGTAATGAGCAGTTCTTC; cdr3_aa: CASSSVLGGNEQFF